This TCR beta chain was identified during a study of shared clonotypes between healthy human individuals. The overall study: Plates per donor: three CD4 naive, three CD4 memory, two CD8 naive, one CD8 memory.

The CDR3 totals 15 residues. V was shortened by 6 bases and J by 4 bases, with 18 bases between the two germline ends. Germline values: CDR1 SNHLY, CDR2 FYNNEI. For this clone: Its antigen is not identified.

Study-wide points: The naive CD4 repertoires of a few donors were compared, and about 5% of clonotypes were shared.

Several immunoSEQ 96-well plates shared each subset's DNA, each plate a replicate. Repertoires were generated with immunoSEQ multiplex PCR, while TCRdb's copy carries only in-frame clones and drops some. The data contain a few million clones, 85% to 95% of them singletons. Sequencing input: naive CD4+ T cells from PBMCs. Indicated subset: CD45RA+ positively selected. J is TRBJ1-1 and V is TRBV2, with a possible D match to TRBD1 (5 bases). The clonotype comes from a man between 18 and 35 years old in good health. Some clones in this sample may be carry-over from other donors' samples. The CDR3, as DNA: TGTGCCAGCAGGGCGGGGGGGAGCCGGGTCACTGAAGCTTTCTTT. Amino acid sequence: CASRAGGSRVTEAFF.